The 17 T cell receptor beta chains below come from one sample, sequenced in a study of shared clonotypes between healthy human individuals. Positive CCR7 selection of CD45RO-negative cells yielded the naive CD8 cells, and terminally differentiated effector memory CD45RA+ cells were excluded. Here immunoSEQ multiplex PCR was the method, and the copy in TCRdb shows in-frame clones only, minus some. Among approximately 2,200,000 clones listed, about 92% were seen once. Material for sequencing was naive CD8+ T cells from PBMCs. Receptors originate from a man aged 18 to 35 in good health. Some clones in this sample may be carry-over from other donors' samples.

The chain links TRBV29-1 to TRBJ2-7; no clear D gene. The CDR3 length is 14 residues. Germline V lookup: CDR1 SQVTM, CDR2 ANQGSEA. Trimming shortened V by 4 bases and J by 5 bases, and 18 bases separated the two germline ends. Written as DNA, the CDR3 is TGCAGCGTTGTGGGTCCACGTCTAGGCAACGAGCAGTACTTC. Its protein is CSVVGPRLGNEQYF.

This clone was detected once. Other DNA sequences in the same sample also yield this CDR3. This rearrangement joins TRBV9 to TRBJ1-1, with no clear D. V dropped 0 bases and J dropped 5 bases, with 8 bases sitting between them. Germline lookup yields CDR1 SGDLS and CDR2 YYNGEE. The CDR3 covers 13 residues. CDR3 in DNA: TGTGCCAGCAGCGTAGGAGGGTTAACTGAAGCTTTCTTT. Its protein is CASSVGGLTEAFF.

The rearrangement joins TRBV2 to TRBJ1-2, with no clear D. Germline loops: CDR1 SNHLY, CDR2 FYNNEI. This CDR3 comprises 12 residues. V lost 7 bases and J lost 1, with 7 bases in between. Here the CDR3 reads CASTASNYGYTF. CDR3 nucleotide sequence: TGTGCCAGCACCGCCAGTAACTATGGCTACACCTTC.

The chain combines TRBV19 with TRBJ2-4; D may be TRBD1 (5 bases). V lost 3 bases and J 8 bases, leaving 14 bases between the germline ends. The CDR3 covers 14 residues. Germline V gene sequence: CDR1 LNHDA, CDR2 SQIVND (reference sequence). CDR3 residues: CASSIRAPMDIQYF. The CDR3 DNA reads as TGTGCCAGTAGTATCAGGGCCCCCATGGACATTCAGTACTTC. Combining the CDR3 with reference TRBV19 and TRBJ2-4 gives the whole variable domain DGGITQSPKYLFRKEGQNVTLSCEQNLNHDAMYWYRQDPGQGLRLIYYSQIVNDFQKGDIAEGYSVSREKKESFPLTVTSAQKNPTAFYLCASSIRAPMDIQYFGAGTRLSVL.

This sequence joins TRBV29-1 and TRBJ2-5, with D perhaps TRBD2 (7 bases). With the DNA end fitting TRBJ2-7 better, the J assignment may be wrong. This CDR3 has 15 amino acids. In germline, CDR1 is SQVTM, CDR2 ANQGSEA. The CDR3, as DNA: TGCAGCGTTTGGGGGGGCAGGGCTGATTCCTACGAGCAGTACTTC. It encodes CSVWGGRADSYEQYF.

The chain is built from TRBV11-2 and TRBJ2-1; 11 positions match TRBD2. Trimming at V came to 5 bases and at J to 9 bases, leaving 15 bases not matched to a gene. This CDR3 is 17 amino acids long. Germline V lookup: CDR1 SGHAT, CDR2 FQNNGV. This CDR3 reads CASSPSRTSGSGGEQFF. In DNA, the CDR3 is TGTGCCAGCAGCCCCTCTAGAACTAGCGGGAGCGGAGGTGAGCAGTTCTTC.

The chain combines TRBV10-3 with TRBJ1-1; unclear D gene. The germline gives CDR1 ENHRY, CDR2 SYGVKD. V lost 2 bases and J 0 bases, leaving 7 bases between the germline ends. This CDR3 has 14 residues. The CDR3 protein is CAISERQLNTEAFF. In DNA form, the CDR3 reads TGTGCCATCAGTGAGAGACAATTGAACACTGAAGCTTTCTTT.

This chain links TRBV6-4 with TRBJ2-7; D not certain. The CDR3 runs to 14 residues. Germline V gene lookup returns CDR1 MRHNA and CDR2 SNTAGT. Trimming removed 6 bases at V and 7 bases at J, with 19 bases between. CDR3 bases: TGTGCCAGCAGCCCTTGCCGGGTCCTCGGGGAGCAGTACTTC. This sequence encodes CASSPCRVLGEQYF.

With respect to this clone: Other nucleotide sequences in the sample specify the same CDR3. The CDR3 nucleotides read TGCGCCAGCAGCCAAGATCGGGGTACCCTCTACGAGCAGTACTTC. It translates to CASSQDRGTLYEQYF. The rearrangement uses TRBV4-1 and TRBJ2-7; D might be TRBD2 (5 bases). Germline assignment: CDR1 MGHRA and CDR2 YSYEKL. The V end lost 0 bases, the J end lost 3 bases, and 12 bases lay between the germline ends. CDR3 size: 15 residues.

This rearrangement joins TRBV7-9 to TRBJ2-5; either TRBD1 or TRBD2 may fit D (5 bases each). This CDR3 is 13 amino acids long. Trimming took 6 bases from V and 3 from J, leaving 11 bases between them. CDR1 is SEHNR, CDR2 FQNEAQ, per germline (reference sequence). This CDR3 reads CASRGTEKETQYF. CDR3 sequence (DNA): TGTGCCAGCAGAGGGACCGAGAAAGAGACCCAGTACTTC.

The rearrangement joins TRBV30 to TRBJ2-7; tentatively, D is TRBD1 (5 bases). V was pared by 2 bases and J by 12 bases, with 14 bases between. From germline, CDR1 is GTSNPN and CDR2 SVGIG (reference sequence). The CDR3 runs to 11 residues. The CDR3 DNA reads TGTGCCTGGAGTCGACAGCGAGAACCGTACTTC. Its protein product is CAWSRQREPYF.

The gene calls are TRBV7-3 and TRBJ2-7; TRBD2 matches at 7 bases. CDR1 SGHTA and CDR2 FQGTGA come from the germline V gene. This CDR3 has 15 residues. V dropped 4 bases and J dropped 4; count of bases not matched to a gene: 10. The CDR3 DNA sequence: TGTGCCAGCAGCTCAGGGAGCGGGATTCCATACGAGCAGTACTTC. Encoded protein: CASSSGSGIPYEQYF.

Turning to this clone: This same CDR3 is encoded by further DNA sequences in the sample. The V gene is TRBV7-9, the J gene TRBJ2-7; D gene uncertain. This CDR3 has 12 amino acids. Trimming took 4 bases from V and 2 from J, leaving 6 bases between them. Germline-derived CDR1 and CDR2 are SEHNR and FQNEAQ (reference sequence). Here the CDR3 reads CASSSGTYEQYF. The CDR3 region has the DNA TGTGCCAGCAGCTCGGGTACCTACGAGCAGTACTTC.

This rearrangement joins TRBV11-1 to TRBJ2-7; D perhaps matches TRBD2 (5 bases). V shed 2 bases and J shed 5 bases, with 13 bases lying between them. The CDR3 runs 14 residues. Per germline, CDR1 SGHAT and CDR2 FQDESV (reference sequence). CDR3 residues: CASSLSAAVHEQYF. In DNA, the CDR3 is TGTGCCAGCAGCTTATCAGCAGCGGTCCACGAGCAGTACTTC.

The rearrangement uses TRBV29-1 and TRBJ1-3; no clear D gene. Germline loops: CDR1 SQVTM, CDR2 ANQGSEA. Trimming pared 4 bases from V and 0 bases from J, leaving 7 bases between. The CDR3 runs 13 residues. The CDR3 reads CSVVWSSGNTIYF. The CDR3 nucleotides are TGCAGCGTTGTATGGAGCTCTGGAAACACCATATATTTT. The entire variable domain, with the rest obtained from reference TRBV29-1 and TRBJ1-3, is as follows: SAVISQKPSRDICQRGTSLTIQCQVDSQVTMMFWYRQQPGQSLTLIATANQGSEATYESGFVIDKFPISRPNLTFSTLTVSNMSPEDSSIYLCSVVWSSGNTIYFGEGSWLTVV.

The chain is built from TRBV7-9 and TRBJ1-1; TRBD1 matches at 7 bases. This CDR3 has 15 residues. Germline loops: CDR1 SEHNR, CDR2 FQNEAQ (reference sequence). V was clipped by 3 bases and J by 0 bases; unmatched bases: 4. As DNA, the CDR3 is TGTGCCAGCAGCTTGGACAGGCGAATGAACACTGAAGCTTTCTTT. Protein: CASSLDRRMNTEAFF.

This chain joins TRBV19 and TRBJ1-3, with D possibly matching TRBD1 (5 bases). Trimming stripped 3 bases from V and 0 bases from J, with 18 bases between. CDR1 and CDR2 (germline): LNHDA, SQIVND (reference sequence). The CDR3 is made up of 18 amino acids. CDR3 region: CASSIVGDGFSSGNTIYF. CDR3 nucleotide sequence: TGTGCCAGTAGTATCGTCGGGGACGGATTTTCCTCTGGAAACACCATATATTTT.